Listed here are 23 T cell receptor beta chains from one sample, sequenced in a study of blood T cell repertoires in COVID-19. Sequenced by immunoSEQ multiplex PCR; TCRdb stores in-frame clones only, minus some. This sample carries about 350,000 clones, about 92% of them seen once, and the ten largest clones take 3% to 4%. Input material: peripheral blood. These receptors were taken from a woman in her sixties with COVID-19, enrolled during active disease.

The chain has TRBV5-6 and TRBJ2-5; TRBD1 might be the D (6 bases). CDR3 length equals 13 residues. From germline, CDR1 is SGHDT and CDR2 YYEEEE. Trimming took 2 bases from V and 5 from J, leaving 10 bases between them. The CDR3 region is CASSFGQRETQYF. The DNA for the CDR3 is TGTGCCAGCAGCTTCGGACAGCGGGAGACCCAGTACTTC. Combining the CDR3 with reference TRBV5-6 and TRBJ2-5 gives the whole variable domain DAGVTQSPTHLIKTRGQQVTLRCSPKSGHDTVSWYQQALGQGPQFIFQYYEEEERQRGNFPDRFSGHQFPNYSSELNVNALLLGDSALYLCASSFGQRETQYFGPGTRLLVL.

The CDR3 here is CASTRSGGDGYTF. CDR3 nucleotide sequence: TGTGCCAGCACGCGATCAGGGGGCGATGGCTACACCTTC. V gene TRBV3-1 (or the pseudogene TRBV3-2) combines with J gene TRBJ1-2, with 8 bases matching TRBD1. The ends lost 7 bases at V and 6 bases at J; junction bases unmatched: 7. CDR1 and CDR2 (germline): LGHDT, YNNKEL (reference sequence). The CDR3 consists of 13 residues.

This clone was counted between two and nine times. V usage is TRBV20-1 and J usage is TRBJ2-3; D not resolved. The V end was cut by 5 bases, the J end by 5 bases, with 8 bases between. The CDR3 runs 11 residues. Germline CDR1 and CDR2: DFQATT and SNEGSKA (reference sequence). CDR3 region: CSALAGDTQYF. The CDR3 DNA sequence: TGCAGTGCTCTCGCCGGAGATACGCAGTATTTT.

The gene calls are TRBV7-8 and TRBJ1-1; no clear D. CDR1 is SGHVS, CDR2 FQNEAQ, per germline. The CDR3 contains 15 residues. V shed 1 base and J shed 1 base, with 10 bases lying between them. The CDR3 DNA reads TGTGCCAGCAGCTTAGTGCAGGCCGCGAACACTGAAGCTTTCTTT. Its translation is CASSLVQAANTEAFF.

The V gene is TRBV5-4, the J gene TRBJ2-3; unclear D gene. The CDR3 has 14 residues. Trimming removed 0 bases at V and 3 bases at J, with 8 bases between. CDR1 is SGHNT and CDR2 is YYREEE in the germline V gene (reference sequence). The CDR3 sequence: CASSLAYTTDTQYF. The CDR3 DNA follows: TGTGCCAGCAGCTTGGCCTATACTACAGATACGCAGTATTTT.

The chain joins TRBV5-6 to TRBJ1-2, with a possible D match to TRBD1 (6 bases). The CDR3 sequence is 15 residues long. Germline values: CDR1 SGHDT, CDR2 YYEEEE. V was cut by 4 bases and J by 0 bases, with 13 bases left in between. CDR3 DNA: TGTGCCAGCAGCCGCGGACAGCTGGCTAACTATGGCTACACCTTC. As protein: CASSRGQLANYGYTF.

The chain recombines TRBV6-5 with TRBJ2-3, with D possibly matching TRBD1 (5 bases). The CDR3 loop spans 14 amino acids. The V gene lost 7 bases and the J gene lost 6 bases, with 17 bases spanning the gap. From germline, CDR1 is MNHEY and CDR2 SVGAGI. CDR3 DNA: TGTGCCAGCACTCTGAATTCAGGGTTCGATACGCAGTATTTT. This translates into CASTLNSGFDTQYF.

The gene calls are TRBV19 and TRBJ1-3; no definite D call. CDR1 and CDR2 (germline): LNHDA, SQIVND (reference sequence). The CDR3 contains 17 residues. V was cut by 2 bases and J by 0 bases, with 14 bases left in between. The CDR3 DNA reads as TGTGCCAGTAGTATATCCGGAGGGAGGCGCTCTGGAAACACCATATATTTT. This gives the protein CASSISGGRRSGNTIYF.

V gene TRBV5-1 combines with J gene TRBJ1-5; the match to TRBD1 covers 9 bases. The CDR3 totals 19 residues. With 4 bases clipped from V and 6 bases from J, the junction kept 20 bases outside the gene matches. Germline CDR1 is SGHRS and CDR2 is YFSETQ. Here the CDR3 DNA reads TGCGCCAGCAGCCCCTCCCGGGACAGGGCTGCTCCGATACCTCAGCCCCAGCATTTT. Its translation: CASSPSRDRAAPIPQPQHF.

The chain links TRBV24-1 to TRBJ2-3; 13 positions agree with TRBD2. Germline CDR1 and CDR2: KGHDR and SFDVKD. CDR3 length: 16 residues. The trim removed 6 bases at V and 3 bases at J, leaving 5 bases unmatched. The CDR3 region is CATSTTSGGYTDTQYF. In DNA form, the CDR3 reads TGTGCCACCAGTACGACTAGCGGGGGGTATACAGATACGCAGTATTTT.

The V call is TRBV28, the J call TRBJ1-2; a possible D gene is TRBD1 (5 bases). The V gene lost 4 bases and the J gene lost 6 bases, with 12 bases spanning the gap. The CDR3 runs 13 residues. Looked up from germline, CDR1 is MDHEN and CDR2 is SYDVKM. CDR3 in amino acids: CASSSNRLDGYTF. The CDR3 nucleotides read TGTGCCAGCAGTTCAAACAGGTTGGATGGCTACACCTTC.

The rearrangement uses TRBV19 and TRBJ1-2; D call uncertain. The germline V gene has CDR1 LNHDA and CDR2 SQIVND (reference sequence). The CDR3 length is 14 residues. Trimming removed 5 bases from V and 0 bases from J, with 10 bases in between. The CDR3 coding sequence is TGTGCCAGTAGTTCTACGCATGCTAACTATGGCTACACCTTC. Encoded protein: CASSSTHANYGYTF.

The chain couples TRBV15 to TRBJ1-1; 7 bases agree with TRBD1. There are 16 residues in the CDR3. Germline assignment: CDR1 LNHNV and CDR2 YYDKDF (reference sequence). V lost 1 base and J lost 3; bases outside the gene matches: 8. The CDR3 reads CATSRGWTGLDTEAFF. CDR3 coding DNA: TGTGCCACCAGCAGAGGTTGGACAGGATTGGACACTGAAGCTTTCTTT. Based on the CDR3 plus reference TRBV15 and TRBJ1-1, the full variable domain is DAMVIQNPRYQVTQFGKPVTLSCSQTLNHNVMYWYQQKSSQAPKLLFHYYDKDFNNEADTPDNFQSRRPNTSFCFLDIRSPGLGDTAMYLCATSRGWTGLDTEAFFGQGTRLTVV.

The CDR3 nucleotides are TGTGCCAGCAGCCAGCAGGGTCTCACTGAAGCTTTCTTT. It translates to CASSQQGLTEAFF. The chain is built from TRBV7-2 and TRBJ1-1, with D perhaps TRBD1 (5 bases). CDR1 and CDR2 from the germline V gene are SGHTA and FQGNSA. The V gene lost 5 bases and the J gene lost 4 bases, with 11 bases spanning the gap. The CDR3 has 13 residues.

J is TRBJ1-6 and V is TRBV12-3 or TRBV12-4; D possibly corresponds to TRBD1 (6 bases). V lost 6 bases and J lost 9, with 12 bases in between. The CDR3 length is 13 residues. DNA of the CDR3: TGTGCCAGCAGCACAGGGTTATCTTCACCCCTCCACTTT. Protein product: CASSTGLSSPLHF.

The V and J genes are TRBV5-1 and TRBJ1-4; tentative D call: TRBD1 (6 bases). Germline CDR1 is SGHRS and CDR2 is YFSETQ. The CDR3 spans 17 residues. V lost 2 bases and J lost 0, with 14 bases in between. The CDR3 is CASSLSQGPTTNEKLFF. The CDR3 nucleotides are TGCGCCAGCAGCTTATCACAGGGCCCCACAACTAATGAAAAACTGTTTTTT.

The chain is built from TRBV2 and TRBJ1-5, with a possible D match to TRBD1 (6 bases). This CDR3 contains 13 residues. The V and J ends lost 7 bases and 6 bases respectively, with 13 bases between them. From germline, CDR1 is SNHLY and CDR2 FYNNEI. The CDR3 sequence: CASKGGGGQPQHF. CDR3 in DNA: TGTGCCAGCAAGGGGGGGGGAGGTCAGCCCCAGCATTTT.

This clone was recorded only once. The chain employs TRBV20-1 and TRBJ2-5; 9 positions match TRBD2. The CDR3 spans 14 residues. Germline lookup yields CDR1 DFQATT and CDR2 SNEGSKA (reference sequence). With 3 bases clipped from V and 5 bases from J, the junction kept 7 bases outside the gene matches. As DNA, the CDR3 is TGCAGTGCTAGTCGCGGGGGGGCGGGGGAGACCCAGTACTTC. It translates to CSASRGGAGETQYF.

CDR3 region: CASRARIKDSPLHF. For the CDR3, the DNA is TGTGCCAGCAGAGCTAGGATCAAGGATTCACCCCTCCACTTT. The chain is built from TRBV6-5 and TRBJ1-6; D uncertain. From germline, CDR1 is MNHEY and CDR2 SVGAGI. The CDR3 sequence is 14 residues long. V lost 6 bases and J lost 8, with 14 bases in between.

This clone was seen a single time. The rearrangement uses TRBV5-1 and TRBJ1-6, with D unresolved. The germline V gene encodes CDR1 SGHRS and CDR2 YFSETQ. Trimming removed 4 bases from V and 7 bases from J, with 15 bases in between. CDR3 size: 15 residues. The DNA for the CDR3 is TGCGCCAGCAGCCTTTCCTTGAGTATAAATTCACCCCTCCACTTT. This encodes CASSLSLSINSPLHF.

This clone showed up just once. The chain carries TRBV19 and TRBJ1-5; 7 nucleotides agree with TRBD1. V lost 3 bases and J lost 3; bases outside the gene matches: 5. This CDR3 comprises 15 residues. CDR1 is LNHDA, CDR2 SQIVND, per germline (reference sequence). CDR3 DNA: TGTGCCAGTAGTATTGGACAGGCTCTCAATCAGCCCCAGCATTTT. It encodes CASSIGQALNQPQHF.

In this sample, this clone turned up once. For the CDR3, the DNA is TGTGCCAGCAGCACCTCACAGGGACAGGAGCAGTACTTC. It is translated as CASSTSQGQEQYF. V and J are TRBV7-9 and TRBJ2-7, with 7 bases matching TRBD1. V lost 5 bases, J lost 7 bases, and 8 bases stayed unmatched. CDR1 and CDR2 from the germline V gene are SEHNR and FQNEAQ (reference sequence). CDR3 length: 13 residues.

The rearrangement uses TRBV9 and TRBJ2-7, with D hard to call. V lost 0 bases and J lost 6, with 7 bases in between. This CDR3 comprises 12 residues. The germline V gene encodes CDR1 SGDLS and CDR2 YYNGEE. Here the CDR3 reads CASSVGETEQYF. The DNA for the CDR3 is TGTGCCAGCAGCGTAGGCGAAACCGAGCAGTACTTC.